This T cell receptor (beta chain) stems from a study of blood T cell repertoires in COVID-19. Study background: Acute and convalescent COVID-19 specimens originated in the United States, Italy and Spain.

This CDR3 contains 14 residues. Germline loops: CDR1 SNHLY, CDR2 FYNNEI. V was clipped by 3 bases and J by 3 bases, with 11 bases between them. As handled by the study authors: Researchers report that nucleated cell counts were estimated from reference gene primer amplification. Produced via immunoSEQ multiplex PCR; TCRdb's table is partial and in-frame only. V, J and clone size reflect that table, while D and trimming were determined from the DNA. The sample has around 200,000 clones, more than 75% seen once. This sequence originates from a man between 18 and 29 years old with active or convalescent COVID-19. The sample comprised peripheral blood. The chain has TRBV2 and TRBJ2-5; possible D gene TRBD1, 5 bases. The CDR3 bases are TGTGCCAGCAGTGAGGGGTTCAGGGAAGAGACCCAGTACTTC. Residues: CASSEGFREETQYF.